This TCR beta chain appears in the sequencing data of a study of shared clonotypes between healthy human individuals (dated by TCRdb to 2020 to 2021). For context, the study as a whole: A couple of women and three men aged 18 to 49 years were included in the cohort. Per donor, leukapheresis produced somewhere between about 0.94 and 8.9 billion PBMCs. Per donor, three plates each were used for CD4 naive and CD4 memory, two for CD8 naive, and one for CD8 memory. To estimate repertoire size and how much clonotype sharing occurs between individuals, the study deeply sequenced the blood TCR repertoires of 5 or 6 healthy adults. To increase sequencing depth and limit assay-specific biases, different laboratories used diverse techniques to prepare libraries and sequence TCR repertoires. What the research found in general, with its limitations: Incomplete sequencing was indicated by rarefaction of sorted-subset datasets, despite the large sequencing depth. Because the study included only a small number of donors, the genetic and exposure-history diversity represented was limited. Naive subsets generally had larger estimated clonotype richness than memory subsets. Only blood was sampled, and tissue TCR repertoires likely differ from those in blood. Based on pairwise subsampling, the degree of clonotype sharing among donors was expected to be affected by sequencing depth. Compared with non-shared clonotypes, the clonotypes found in all four sorted-subset donors had higher generation probabilities. When a few donors were compared, the shared fraction of clonotypes was about 5.4% for naive CD4, over 3% for naive CD8, 2% to 2.5% for memory CD4, and 0.35% to 0.5% for memory CD8.

Unmatched junction bases come to 6, with V trimmed by 8 bases and J by 2 bases. The germline V gene specifies MDHEN as CDR1 and SYDVKM as CDR2. Taken from cysteine to phenylalanine, the CDR3 has 14 residues. CDR3 DNA is the only sequence kept; it has 42 bases, read in frame from the first base. In the case of this clone: What this receptor recognizes is not known. There are no base qualities to consult, and no much larger clone falls within one base.

Healthy HIV-negative adults with no recently reported acute infections or vaccinations were included as donors. All donors were Caucasian adults living in Nashville, Tennessee, USA. CD4+ T cells were enriched through magnetic negative selection, after which naive cells were positively selected on CD45RA and the remaining negative fraction served as the memory subset. Blood was obtained by leukapheresis, after which PBMCs were separated by Ficoll-Histopaque density gradient centrifugation and cryopreserved in liquid nitrogen vapor phase. Purity and quantity of every magnetically sorted T cell population were checked by analytical flow cytometry. From each sorted fraction, genomic DNA was isolated and quantified by UV absorbance on a Nanodrop 2000c. Using the deep immunoSEQ assay, multiplex PCR amplified TCR CDR3 regions from genomic DNA. For each cell subset, the extracted genomic DNA was distributed evenly across all wells of several immunoSEQ 96-well plates, and each plate served as one replicate. For sorted subsets, approximately 190 ng of genomic DNA, equivalent to about 30,000 T cell genomes, went into each replicate PCR. The purified libraries were quantified using a Qubit 3.0 fluorometer, sized with a Bioanalyzer 2100, and then quantified again using the KAPA Library Quantification kit. Each immunoSEQ 96-well plate was sequenced on its own single-read 150-cycle Illumina NextSeq 550 flow cell. The original methods were these. Because the immunoSEQ output held only junctional sequences and lacked quality scores, the filtering could not match the filtering applied to full-length reads. Sequences were annotated with PyIR, a Python wrapper for IgBLAST v1.9, using IMGT germline references to assign V/J genes and CDR3. Reads with weak V/J assignments (E-value above 1e-6), missing CDR3, stop codons, out-of-frame junctions, or ambiguous translated residues were removed. A V3J clonotype was defined by an identical inferred V gene, J gene, and CDR3 amino acid sequence. The percentage overlap between two repertoires was calculated by dividing the number of shared unique clonotypes by the size of the smaller repertoire. Repertoire richness was assessed with RTK rarefaction, the Chao1 estimator, and Recon v2.1 estimates of unobserved clonotypes. For all TCRbeta clonotypes obtained by the gDNA method from a few donors, generation probabilities were computed with OLGA. What TCRdb holds here is the immuneACCESS table cut down to in-frame rearrangements. Part of the clones is not present; checked against another copy, under half of the missing clones reflect an unresolved V gene, and the others are unexplained. For V, J and clone size, that table is used; D and trimming come from the DNA. For this sample the table gives 600,000 to 750,000 clones, of which approximately 75% were detected only once. The ten biggest clones cover around 2% of the sample.

This receptor was taken from a woman aged 25 to 45 in good health. The V and J segments used are TRBV28 and TRBJ2-3, and 8 junctional nucleotides match TRBD2. The sample consisted of memory CD4+ T cells sorted from blood. Per the publication, the cell subset or site label means: CD45RA-negative fraction. The CDR3 has the sequence CASGTSGNTDTQYF. The DNA sequence is TGTGCCAGCGGTACTAGCGGAAACACAGATACGCAGTATTTT.